This T cell receptor (beta chain) was identified in a study of CD8 T cells in Susac syndrome. Study-wide context: Six sequenced Susac syndrome patients had clinically active disease, while 8 or 9 were in remission.

About this clonotype itself: Antigen unknown.

All included Susac syndrome patients satisfied recently defined diagnostic criteria for definite or probable disease. V shed 7 bases and J 5 bases; nucleotides not matched to a gene: 8. This CDR3 contains 14 residues. CDR1 is SNHLY and CDR2 is FYNNEI in the germline V gene. Findings of the study overall: No clonal expansion appeared among CD4+ T cells in Susac patients.

The RNA input was roughly 0.5 to 1 ug, and it was reverse transcribed with random hexamers. TCRdb used MiXCR to reprocess the immunoSEQ multiplex PCR reads, holding one entry per CDR3 protein. The sample yields some 200,000 distinct CDR3 sequences, more than 85% seen once. This TCR came from a human donor with Susac syndrome. Sequencing used CD4+ T cells from PBMCs. The V call is TRBV2, the J call TRBJ2-1; 7 nucleotides agree with TRBD2. CDR3 coding DNA: TGTGCCAGCAAATACCGGGAGGAGGACAATGAGCAGTTCTTC. Protein sequence: CASKYREEDNEQFF.